The entry below describes one TCR beta chain. Its antigen remains unknown. The entry originates in a study of PD-L1 blockade in urothelial cancer. Study-level points and caveats: A pretreatment blood TCR clonality that fell below the median predicted better progression-free and overall survival.

CDR3 size: 16 residues. Time point specified: peripheral blood 6 weeks after treatment start. The method was immunoSEQ multiplex PCR; TCRdb's version includes in-frame clones alone and lacks a portion of them. The top ten clones hold 10% of a sample with tens of thousands of clones, 86% of them seen once. The chain couples TRBV1 to TRBJ2-3; whether TRBD1, the table's D call, matches the DNA was not checked. TRBV1 is given as a pseudogene. Sequenced here: PBMCs, sampled around atezolizumab (anti-PD-L1) treatment. This clonotype originated in a man between 60 and 75 years old with urothelial cancer. The CDR3 reads CTSRGQGVISTDTQYF. CDR3 DNA sequence: TGCACCAGCAGGGGACAGGGGGTTATTAGCACAGATACGCAGTATTTT.